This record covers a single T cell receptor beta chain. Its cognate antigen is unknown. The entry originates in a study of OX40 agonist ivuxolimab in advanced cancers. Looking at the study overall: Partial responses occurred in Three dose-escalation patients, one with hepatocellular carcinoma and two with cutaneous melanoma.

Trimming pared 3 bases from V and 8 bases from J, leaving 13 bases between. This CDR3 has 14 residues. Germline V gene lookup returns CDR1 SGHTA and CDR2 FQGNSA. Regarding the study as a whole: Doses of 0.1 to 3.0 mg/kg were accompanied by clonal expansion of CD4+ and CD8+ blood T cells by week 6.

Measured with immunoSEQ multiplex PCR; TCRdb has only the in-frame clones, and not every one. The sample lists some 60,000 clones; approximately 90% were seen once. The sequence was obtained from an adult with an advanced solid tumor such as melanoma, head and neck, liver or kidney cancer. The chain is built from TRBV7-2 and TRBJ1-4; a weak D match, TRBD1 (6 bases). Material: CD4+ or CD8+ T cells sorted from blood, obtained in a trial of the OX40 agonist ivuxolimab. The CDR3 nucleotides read TGTGCCAGCAGCTTTAAACAGGGAGGCGAAAAACTGTTTTTT. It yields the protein CASSFKQGGEKLFF.